The clone carrying this T cell receptor beta chain is deemed medium-sized by its frequency. What it binds is not known. The data belong to a study of T cell clusters in autoimmune cytopenias. Study overall: Healthy donor controls had a mean age of about 50 years and median age of approximately 60 years.

TRB was amplified by touch-down multiplex PCR, primer pools A and B combined. TCRdb reanalyzed the multiplex PCR reads and collapses them to one entry per CDR3 protein, without DNA. Its table records 5,600 or so distinct CDR3 sequences. Germline V gene data show CDR1 as LNHDA and CDR2 as SQIVND (reference sequence). The CDR3 runs 14 residues. TRB was amplified from about 270 ng of peripheral blood genomic DNA per sample. Whole-study results and caveats: Primary autoimmune cytopenia patients appeared to lack physiological T cell clusters present in healthy donors.

Another study also made use of these data, one on T cell repertoires in aging, cancer and after chemotherapy. That report adds: Millions of TCR reads were in the whole dataset. Untreated cancer patients had significantly lower blood TCR diversity than age-matched healthy donors.

This chain links TRBV19 with TRBJ1-1; the TRBD1 assignment by TCRdb is unverifiable without DNA. This TCR was sampled from a human donor in good health. Sequencing input: peripheral blood. The chain's CDR3 is CASSIENSRAEAFF. The full variable domain, rest sourced from reference TRBV19 and TRBJ1-1, is DGGITQSPKYLFRKEGQNVTLSCEQNLNHDAMYWYRQDPGQGLRLIYYSQIVNDFQKGDIAEGYSVSREKKESFPLTVTSAQKNPTAFYLCASSIENSRAEAFFGQGTRLTVV.